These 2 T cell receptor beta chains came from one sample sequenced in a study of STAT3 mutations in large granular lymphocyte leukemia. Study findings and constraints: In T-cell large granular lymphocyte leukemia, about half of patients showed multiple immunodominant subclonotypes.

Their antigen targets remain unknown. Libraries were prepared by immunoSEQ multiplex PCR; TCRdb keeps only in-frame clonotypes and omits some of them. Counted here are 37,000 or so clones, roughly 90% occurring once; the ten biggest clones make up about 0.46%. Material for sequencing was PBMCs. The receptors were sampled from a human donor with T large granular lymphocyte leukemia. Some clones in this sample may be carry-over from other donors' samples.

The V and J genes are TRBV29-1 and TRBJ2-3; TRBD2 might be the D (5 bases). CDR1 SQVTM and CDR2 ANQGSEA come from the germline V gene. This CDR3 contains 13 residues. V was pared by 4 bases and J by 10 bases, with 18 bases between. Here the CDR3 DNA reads TGCAGCGTTGTCGACCCCGACGGGATGCCGCAGTATTTT. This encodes CSVVDPDGMPQYF.

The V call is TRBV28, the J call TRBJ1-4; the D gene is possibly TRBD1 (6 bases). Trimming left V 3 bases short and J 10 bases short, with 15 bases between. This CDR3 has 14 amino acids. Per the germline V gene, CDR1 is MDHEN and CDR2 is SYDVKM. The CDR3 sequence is CASSLGARRGKLFF. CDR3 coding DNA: TGTGCCAGCAGTTTGGGGGCGCGCAGAGGAAAACTGTTTTTT.